The clone carrying this TCR beta chain was seen a few times. Its antigen is unidentified. This specimen comes from a study of beta chain features in type 1 diabetes. Study as a whole: Healthy donors resembled patients in age, gender and cell yields.

Since all of the isolated RNA was reverse transcribed, expressed TCRB transcripts were what got sequenced. Assay: immunoSEQ multiplex PCR; the TCRdb copy retains only in-frame clones and omits some. Of 400,000 to 450,000 clones detected, about 15% appear once; the ten largest clones hold 0.035% to 0.04%. Findings of the study overall: Insertion counts at VDJ junctions were lower in type 1 diabetes patients, who also showed more deletions there. Researchers report that Type 1 diabetes patients had moderately but significantly shorter TCRB CDR3s across all four CD4+ subsets.

This CDR3 comprises 14 residues. The germline V gene encodes CDR1 MNHNY and CDR2 SVGAGI (reference sequence). V lost 6 bases, J lost 5 bases, and 14 bases lay in between. Sequencing input: naive CD4+ T cells from blood. The chain is built from TRBV6-6 and TRBJ2-1; TRBD2 might be the D (5 bases). This receptor was obtained from a man younger than 45 in good health. In DNA form, the CDR3 reads TGTGCCAGCAGATACGTGGGAGAAAACAATGAGCAGTTCTTC. Its protein product is CASRYVGENNEQFF.